This TCR beta chain was recorded in a study of blood T cell repertoires in COVID-19. Those enrolled, adults aged roughly 18 to 100 years, came from roughly 23 US areas. Assignment of participants to cohorts was predicated upon participant-reported clinical history. Original handling: Estimation of nucleated cell counts relied on the amplification of reference gene primers. Sequencing used immunoSEQ multiplex PCR; TCRdb keeps in-frame clones, though not all of them. V and J calls and clone size are given by that table; D and trimming were obtained from the DNA. The data show over 150,000 clones, with roughly 85% seen just once and 6.2% held by the top ten. The source of this sequence is a man in his forties who had recovered from COVID-19. Sample: PBMCs or T cells enriched from blood (not recorded which).

In DNA form, the CDR3 reads TGTGCCAGCAGCGTAGAGCAGGTGGCTAACTATGGCTACACCTTC. Translated: CASSVEQVANYGYTF. The chain employs TRBV9 and TRBJ1-2; D gene ambiguous. This CDR3 is 15 amino acids long. Trimming removed 0 bases at V and 0 bases at J, with 9 bases between. Per the germline V gene, CDR1 is SGDLS and CDR2 is YYNGEE.